This entry lists 2 T cell receptor beta chains sequenced from one sample in a study of radiotherapy plus CTLA-4 blockade in lung cancer. Method: immunoSEQ multiplex PCR; TCRdb's copy keeps in-frame clones and lacks some. The profile shows approximately 70,000 clones, 70% to 80% of them singletons. The sample here was peripheral blood, taken from a patient treated with radiotherapy plus ipilimumab. These receptors came from a human donor with non-small cell lung cancer whose response to radiotherapy plus ipilimumab could not be evaluated. Some clones in this sample may be carry-over from other donors' samples.

The chain has TRBV6-1 and TRBJ2-4; possible D gene TRBD1, 6 bases. The V end was cut by 4 bases, the J end by 5 bases, with 9 bases between. Germline V gene data show CDR1 as MNHNS and CDR2 as SASEGT. The CDR3 runs to 13 residues. The CDR3 nucleotides read TGTGCCAGCAGTGTGGGGACACAAAACATTCAGTACTTC. This codes for CASSVGTQNIQYF.

J is TRBJ2-1 and V is TRBV4-3, with 13 positions matching TRBD2. CDR1 and CDR2 (germline): LGHNA, YSLEER. The CDR3 loop spans 18 amino acids. V shed 4 bases and J 8 bases; nucleotides not matched to a gene: 14. CDR3 in amino acids: CASSRDPHGLAGEHEQFF. Written as DNA, the CDR3 is TGCGCCAGCAGCCGTGACCCACACGGACTAGCGGGGGAACATGAGCAGTTCTTC.